A selection of T cell receptor beta chains follows, all from one sample in a study of cytomegalovirus exposure and HLA in healthy donors. Assay used: immunoSEQ multiplex PCR; TCRdb lists only in-frame clones, some missing. This table has tens of thousands of clones, around 50% appearing once. Sequencing was performed on PBMCs. Every receptor here comes from a woman aged 40 to 49 in good health and CMV-seropositive. The CDR3 runs from the conserved cysteine through the conserved F or W.

TRBV4-1,TRBJ1-5,CASSQDQGGYQPQHF
TRBV4-3,TRBJ2-7,CASSQDLAGGTYEQYF
TRBV7-2,TRBJ1-6,CASSSQGGAYNSPLHF
TRBV6-1,TRBJ2-7,CASRLGPDRAYEQYF
TRBV2,TRBJ1-1,CASSSRGLNTEAFF
TRBV7-2,TRBJ1-5,CASSLQDSNQPQHF
TRBV11-3,TRBJ2-3,CASSPGQSTDTQYF
TRBV6-4,TRBJ2-5,CASSDSARGPGLRGPYQETQYF
TRBV7-6,TRBJ2-3,CASSFSVADTQYF
TRBV9,TRBJ1-1,CASSVEGGTEEAFF
TRBV25-1,TRBJ1-1,CASRGPRGRDTEAFF
TRBV5-1,TRBJ1-6,CASSLDGTGGYSPLHF
TRBV6-5,TRBJ1-1,CASSYISGGAGEAFF
TRBV2,TRBJ2-5,CASTDSGTGEETQYF
TRBV5-1,TRBJ2-7,CASSQGPSYEQYF
TRBV7-9,TRBJ1-1,CASSFVGQGMNTEAFF
TRBV7-9,TRBJ2-1,CASSSGLSNNEQFF
TRBV5-1,TRBJ2-3,CASSLIDGVADTQYF
TRBV7-6,TRBJ2-7,CASSPTTSGGTYEQYF
TRBV11-2,TRBJ1-2,CASSLYEGGVGYTF
TRBV6-4,TRBJ2-1,CASSESRDFNNEQFF
TRBV2,TRBJ1-6,CASMMSSYNSPLHF
TRBV7-9,TRBJ1-4,CASSLSNIGRDEKLFF
TRBV7-4,TRBJ1-5,CASSPVPPRAGQGQPQHF
TRBV6-5,TRBJ1-2,CASSYQANYGYTF
TRBV4-1,TRBJ2-5,CASSPPTSGGQETQYF
TRBV11-1,TRBJ2-1,CASSLVSGGVNEQFF
TRBV5-4,TRBJ2-3,CASSRGLAGVTDTQYF
TRBV28,TRBJ1-1,CASNRALMNTEAFF
TRBV7-2,TRBJ2-1,CASSLERGPGNEQFF
TRBV7-9,TRBJ2-3,CASSRPGLAGGTTDTQYF
TRBV28,TRBJ1-2,CASSPPQFGYTF
TRBV6-1,TRBJ1-5,CASSAKGQTVGQPQHF
TRBV4-1,TRBJ2-7,CASSQGAVLEQYF
TRBV2,TRBJ2-1,CASMGDRNNEQFF
TRBV2,TRBJ2-4,CASSELRQLNIQYF
TRBV7-2,TRBJ2-5,CASSLRQGQETQYF
TRBV5-1,TRBJ1-5,CASSLDQGHQPQHF
TRBV19,TRBJ2-7,CASSMTGGSYEQYF
TRBV11-2,TRBJ2-3,CASSRGNGRTDTQYF
TRBV5-6,TRBJ2-6,CASSFYSGANVLTF
TRBV5-1,TRBJ2-1,CASSWGGAHNEQFF
TRBV28,TRBJ2-5,CASKRLGETQYF
TRBV29-1,TRBJ2-3,CTSSTDTQYF
TRBV28,TRBJ1-5,CASSMSDRGLQPQHF
TRBV5-6,TRBJ2-7,CASSREPGLSSEQYF
TRBV19,TRBJ2-7,CASSPLGTGTYEQYF
TRBV5-6,TRBJ1-2,CASSFRDRANYGYTF
TRBV16,TRBJ2-7,CASSQSTQGGEQYF